This TCR beta chain was captured in a study of T cells after yellow fever vaccination. Overall study findings and caveats: Clones from primary vaccination mostly reappeared after the booster (around 97% CD4, around 90% CD8). Faster peaking, at day 5 versus 15, marked a secondary response that was weaker.

Generation of TCR cDNA used 5'RACE template switching (which added a universal primer site and UMIs). From the 5' RACE reads, TCRdb called clonotypes with MiXCR, one entry per CDR3 protein. The sample records 100,000 to 150,000 distinct CDR3 sequences, 7.5% to 10% being singletons. Notes on this clonotype: What it recognizes is unknown.

The CDR3 consists of 15 residues. Trimming removed 7 bases from V and 6 bases from J; junction bases left unmatched: 8. The germline V gene encodes CDR1 MNHNS and CDR2 SASEGT. The sample here was CD8+ T cells sorted from PBMCs, taken on the day of the yellow fever booster vaccination. The chain has TRBV6-1 and TRBJ2-1; TRBD2 matches 11 bases. This receptor was taken from a man younger than 30 who received the YFV17D yellow fever vaccine. In nucleotides, the CDR3 is TGTGCCAGCATTGTTAGCGGGGGGGCCATCAATGAGCAGTTCTTC. Translation gives CASIVSGGAINEQFF.